These 19 T cell receptor beta chains came from one sample sequenced in a study of T cell repertoires in cytomegalovirus infection. TCRdb processed the reads anew with MiXCR; each CDR3 protein has one entry. The table records roughly 250,000 distinct CDR3 sequences, 20% to 25% of them present only once. Sequencing was carried out using CD8+ T cells from PBMCs. The origin of the receptors is a human donor in good health (CMV status not recorded). Some clones in this sample may be carry-over from other donors' samples.

This clonotype appeared many times. The rearrangement joins TRBV7-9 to TRBJ2-7, with TRBD1 identical over 9 bases. Germline V CDR1 and CDR2: SEHNR, FQNEAQ (reference sequence). The trim removed 7 bases at V and 6 bases at J, leaving 10 bases unmatched. This CDR3 contains 14 residues. Here the CDR3 DNA reads TGTGCCAGCATCCTTACTGGACAGGGGACCGAGCAGTACTTC. Its translation: CASILTGQGTEQYF.

This clonotype was picked up one time. V is TRBV16 and J is TRBJ2-2; no clear D gene. With 0 bases removed from V and 4 bases from J, the gap between germline ends came to 6 bases. The germline CDR1 and CDR2 sequences are KGHSY and FQNENV. CDR3 size: 14 residues. CDR3 DNA sequence: TGTGCCAGCAGCCAATCGGCCGTCACCGGGGAGCTGTTTTTT. It codes for CASSQSAVTGELFF. Looking up the rest from reference TRBV16 and TRBJ2-2 gives the full variable domain: GEEVAQTPKHLVRGEGQKAKLYCAPIKGHSYVFWYQQVLKNEFKFLISFQNENVFDETGMPKERFSAKCLPNSPCSLEIQATKLEDSAVYFCASSQSAVTGELFFGEGSRLTVL.

This clonotype was seen a handful of times. This rearrangement joins TRBV6-2 or TRBV6-3 to TRBJ2-1; D is uncertain. CDR1 and CDR2 (germline): MNHEY, SVGEGT. Trimming cost V 7 bases and J 5 bases, with 18 bases left between them. The CDR3 runs to 15 residues. This chain's CDR3 is CASTRLDLIDNEQFF. The CDR3 DNA sequence: TGTGCCAGCACCCGACTGGACCTCATCGACAATGAGCAGTTCTTC.

This clonotype was seen a few times. The chain recombines TRBV20-1 with TRBJ1-3, with TRBD1 matching over 7 bases. Germline lookup yields CDR1 DFQATT and CDR2 SNEGSKA (reference sequence). J was trimmed by 0 bases and V by 0 bases; bases with no gene match: 5. CDR3 length: 16 residues. CDR3 protein: CSAREARTGSGNTIYF. CDR3 DNA sequence: TGCAGTGCTAGAGAGGCCCGGACAGGCTCTGGAAACACCATATATTTT.

In DNA, the CDR3 is TGTGCCAGCAGCCTCTTAGCGGGGGATGCCTACAATGAGCAGTTCTTC. Amino acid sequence: CASSLLAGDAYNEQFF. The V and J genes are TRBV27 and TRBJ2-1, with 9 positions matching TRBD2. Trimming cost V 6 bases and J 2 bases; bases outside gene matches: 8. CDR1 is MNHEY and CDR2 is SMNVEV in the germline V gene (reference sequence). This CDR3 has 16 residues.

The rearrangement links TRBV10-3 to TRBJ2-7; TRBD1 matches at 11 bases. This CDR3 contains 15 residues. Germline V lookup: CDR1 ENHRY, CDR2 SYGVKD. The J segment lost 6 bases and the V segment lost 6 bases, leaving 10 bases of the junction unmatched. The CDR3 DNA follows: TGTGCCATCAGCCCGGGACAGGGGGTTGGTGGCGAGCAGTACTTC. Protein: CAISPGQGVGGEQYF.

There are many counts of this clonotype. CDR3 sequence (DNA): TGTGCCAGCATTTTTACGGGGGGGGCCTACAATGAGCAGTTCTTC. It yields the protein CASIFTGGAYNEQFF. The rearrangement links TRBV7-2 to TRBJ2-1; TRBD2 aligns across 8 bases. The CDR3 runs 15 residues. Germline values: CDR1 SGHTA, CDR2 FQGNSA. Losses at the gene ends were 7 bases for V and 2 bases for J; bases not matched to a gene: 7. The full variable domain, with the rest looked up from reference TRBV7-2 and TRBJ2-1, is GAGVSQSPSNKVTEKGKDVELRCDPISGHTALYWYRQSLGQGLEFLIYFQGNSAPDKSGLPSDRFSAERTGGSVSTLTIQRTQQEDSAVYLCASIFTGGAYNEQFFGPGTRLTVL.

This clonotype was seen a few times. The chain combines TRBV4-1 with TRBJ2-1; D remains ambiguous. Germline lookup yields CDR1 MGHRA and CDR2 YSYEKL. There are 15 residues in the CDR3. The ends were cut back, 3 bases at V and 8 bases at J, with 17 bases in the middle. The CDR3 reads CASSQSPLLPHEQFF. CDR3 nucleotide sequence: TGCGCCAGCAGCCAGAGCCCGCTACTTCCCCATGAGCAGTTCTTC.

This clonotype is a singleton in its sample. The gene calls are TRBV7-2 and TRBJ2-2, with D unresolved. The CDR3 is 19 amino acids. CDR1 is SGHTA and CDR2 is FQGNSA in the germline V gene. V was pared by 1 base and J by 2 bases, with 20 bases between. CDR3 sequence (DNA): TGTGCCAGCAGCTTAGGACCCGGTCCCCCTTCGGGTAACACCGGGGAGCTGTTTTTT. It specifies CASSLGPGPPSGNTGELFF.

The chain links TRBV6-8 to TRBJ1-3; D unclear. This CDR3 is 15 amino acids long. CDR1 is MNHGY and CDR2 is SAAAGT in the germline V gene. Trimming cost V 2 bases and J 0 bases, with 8 bases left between them. CDR3: CASSYAQSSGNTIYF. The CDR3 coding sequence is TGTGCCAGCAGTTACGCGCAGTCCTCTGGAAACACCATATATTTT.

This clonotype was observed a single time. A much larger clone lies a single base off, so this may be a read error. This chain links TRBV7-9 with TRBJ2-7, with D possibly being TRBD1 (6 bases). The CDR3 extends over 15 amino acids. Per germline, CDR1 SEHNR and CDR2 FQNEAQ (reference sequence). This CDR3 is CASSLGQGSSFEQYF. The CDR3 DNA sequence: TGTGCCAGCAGCTTAGGGCAGGGGAGCTCCTTCGAGCAGTACTTC.

This rearrangement joins TRBV7-9 to TRBJ2-5; a weak D match, TRBD2 (5 bases). This CDR3 spans 16 amino acids. Trimming pared 4 bases from V and 4 bases from J, leaving 19 bases between. Per germline, CDR1 SEHNR and CDR2 FQNEAQ (reference sequence). The CDR3 reads CASSWETKEMRETQYF. CDR3 DNA sequence: TGTGCCAGCAGCTGGGAGACAAAAGAGATGAGAGAGACCCAGTACTTC. The full variable domain, completed using reference TRBV7-9 and TRBJ2-5, is DTGVSQNPRHKITKRGQNVTFRCDPISEHNRLYWYRQTLGQGPEFLTYFQNEAQLEKSRLLSDRFSAERPKGSFSTLEIQRTEQGDSAMYLCASSWETKEMRETQYFGPGTRLLVL.

This clonotype was counted only a few times. The genes are TRBV6-2 or TRBV6-3 and TRBJ1-5; possible D gene TRBD1, 5 bases. Between the trimmed V and J ends, which lost 5 bases and 3 bases, there was a span of 14 bases. CDR1 is MNHEY and CDR2 is SVGEGT in the germline V gene. The CDR3 sequence is 15 residues long. Here the CDR3 DNA reads TGTGCCAGCAGTCCTTGGGACGGATTCAATCAGCCCCAGCATTTT. The encoded protein is CASSPWDGFNQPQHF.

This clonotype came up a few times. The V and J genes are TRBV12-3 or TRBV12-4 and TRBJ1-1, with 8 bases identical to TRBD1. V lost 2 bases to trimming and J lost 6 bases; unmatched junction nucleotides: 8. The CDR3 has 15 residues. The CDR3 protein is CASSLYQGAPPEAFF. CDR3 nucleotide sequence: TGTGCCAGCAGTTTATACCAGGGGGCCCCCCCTGAAGCTTTCTTT.

This clonotype was observed a handful of times. J is TRBJ1-1 and V is TRBV7-3; unclear D gene. The germline CDR1 and CDR2 sequences are SGHTA and FQGTGA. The CDR3 contains 18 residues. V was trimmed by 6 bases and J by 1 base, leaving 24 bases between them. The CDR3 loop is CASRHGTRQEEPNTEAFF. In DNA, the CDR3 is TGTGCCAGCAGACACGGTACCAGGCAGGAGGAACCGAACACTGAAGCTTTCTTT.

The CDR3 here is CATSRDVLTGGIFNEQFF. The CDR3 DNA is TGTGCCACCAGCAGAGATGTTCTCACAGGAGGAATATTCAATGAGCAGTTCTTC. The rearrangement uses TRBV15 and TRBJ2-1; D is perhaps TRBD1 or TRBD2 (5 bases each). The CDR3 extends over 18 amino acids. Trimming left V 0 bases short and J 6 bases short, with 21 bases between. From germline, CDR1 is LNHNV and CDR2 YYDKDF (reference sequence). Filled out from reference TRBV15 and TRBJ2-1, the complete variable domain reads DAMVIQNPRYQVTQFGKPVTLSCSQTLNHNVMYWYQQKSSQAPKLLFHYYDKDFNNEADTPDNFQSRRPNTSFCFLDIRSPGLGDTAMYLCATSRDVLTGGIFNEQFFGPGTRLTVL.

The chain combines TRBV7-6 with TRBJ1-5; possibly TRBD1 for D (6 bases). With 0 bases removed from V and 3 bases from J, the gap between germline ends came to 9 bases. The CDR3 has 15 residues. The germline gives CDR1 SGHVS, CDR2 FNYEAQ. The CDR3 coding sequence is TGTGCCAGCAGCTTAGCGGGGGGGCTCAATCAGCCCCAGCATTTT. This encodes CASSLAGGLNQPQHF. Full variable domain (missing parts from reference TRBV7-6 and TRBJ1-5): GAGVSQSPRYKVTKRGQDVALRCDPISGHVSLYWYRQALGQGPEFLTYFNYEAQQDKSGLPNDRFSAERPEGSISTLTIQRTEQRDSAMYRCASSLAGGLNQPQHFGDGTRLSIL.

The chain employs TRBV6-1 and TRBJ2-3; tentatively, D is TRBD1 (5 bases). Trimming took off 1 base at V and 2 bases at J, with 13 bases between the two ends. The CDR3 is 16 amino acids. Per the germline V gene, CDR1 is MNHNS and CDR2 is SASEGT. The CDR3 sequence is CASSEDIGVTTDTQYF. The CDR3 DNA follows: TGTGCCAGCAGTGAAGATATAGGGGTGACCACAGATACGCAGTATTTT.

This rearrangement joins TRBV19 to TRBJ2-1; D is possibly TRBD1 (6 bases). The CDR3 totals 14 residues. CDR1 and CDR2 (germline): LNHDA, SQIVND (reference sequence). V dropped 4 bases and J dropped 2 bases, with 9 bases sitting between them. CDR3 bases: TGTGCCAGTAGTACAGGGACAACCTACAATGAGCAGTTCTTC. Translating gives CASSTGTTYNEQFF.